The sequence of this TCR beta chain was determined in a study of cytomegalovirus exposure and HLA in healthy donors. Study results and caveats: Sequencing had likely introduced a cluster of highly shared sequence variants as an artifact. Other equally common chains were less clonally expanded than HLA-associated TCR beta chains, a later analysis showed. Researchers reported from a later analysis that most CMV-associated TCR beta chains appeared HLA-restricted.

Worth noting for this clone: The target antigen is unknown.

13 Jbeta primers and 60 Vbeta primers were used for the PCR. Clones were sequenced by immunoSEQ multiplex PCR, and TCRdb holds only the in-frame ones, with some missing. This table has about 130,000 clones, 55% to 75% appearing once. The CDR3 spans 15 residues. V lost 0 bases and J 6 bases, leaving 14 bases between the germline ends. Looked up from germline, CDR1 is MNHEY and CDR2 is SVGAGI. The clonotype originates from a human donor in good health. Sequenced input: PBMCs. The rearrangement links TRBV6-5 to TRBJ1-2; a weak D match, TRBD1 (6 bases). The CDR3 spells CASSYSKTGGDGYTF. The CDR3 DNA follows: TGTGCCAGCAGTTACTCGAAGACAGGTGGGGATGGCTACACCTTC.